Given below is one T cell receptor beta chain in context. Its antigen is as yet unknown. General observations from the study: Tumor memory CD4+ T cell TCR gene usage clustered with blood and lymph node memory CD4+ cells and lymph node naive CD4+ cells.

The length of the CDR3 is 12 residues. The V gene lost 0 bases and the J gene lost 8 bases, with 7 bases spanning the gap. Germline-derived CDR1 and CDR2 are LGHDT and YNNKEL (reference sequence). Each CDR3 protein gets one entry after TCRdb re-called the 5' RACE reads with MiXCR. The sample contains nearly 55,000 distinct CDR3 sequences, about 25% of which appear only once. The sequence was collected from a female donor with breast cancer. The sample was tumor-infiltrating naive CD4+ T cells sorted from the breast tumor. This sample's subset: naive CD4+ T cells, CD4+CD45RA+CD25-. The chain couples TRBV3-1 to TRBJ2-5; D is ambiguous. CDR3 in amino acids: CASSQDRFTQYF. Here the CDR3 DNA reads TGTGCCAGCAGCCAAGATCGGTTTACCCAGTACTTC.